Below are 16 T cell receptor beta chains sequenced from a single sample in a study of TET2 disruption in CD19-targeted CAR T cells. The antigens of these receptors remain unknown. Treatment reported: autologous CTL019 cells: CD19 CAR with 4-1BB and CD3 zeta domains. Sequencing was performed with immunoSEQ multiplex PCR; in TCRdb, only in-frame clones are kept and a portion is missing. The repertoire table contains around 30,000 clones. This specimen was CD8- CAR+ T cells sorted from cultured blood T cells, taken for CD19 CAR T cell therapy. Subset: CD8-negative CAR-positive T cells from the infusion product. These receptors all stem from a man between 70 and 80 years old with chronic lymphocytic leukemia.

The part of the CDR3 DNA that was read is TGTGCCAGCAGTGATCTGAGCGGGACCTACAATGAC. This codes for CASSDLSGTYND. Given in full, the CDR3 is CASSDLSGTYNDYTF. J is TRBJ1-2 and V is TRBV2; D may be TRBD1 (5 bases). The read is 3 residues too short to cover the CDR3 end, so that end is filled in from the germline J gene. Germline lookup yields CDR1 SNHLY and CDR2 FYNNEI. This CDR3 spans 15 amino acids.

With respect to this clone: The DNA ends 3 residues before the CDR3 does, and the rest of the CDR3 is filled in from the germline J gene. The sample holds other DNA sequences that translate to the same CDR3. The chain links TRBV14 to TRBJ1-3; D might be TRBD1 (5 bases). In germline, CDR1 is SGHDN, CDR2 FVKESK. The CDR3 consists of 17 residues. Trimming took off 0 bases at V and 0 bases at J, with 12 bases between the two ends. Partial CDR3 DNA: TGTGCCAGCAGCCAAGATAAGGGGACTTACTCTGGAAACACC. This sequence encodes CASSQDKGTYSGNT. The entire CDR3 sequence reads CASSQDKGTYSGNTIYF.

With regard to this clone: The read halts 3 residues ahead of the CDR3 end, with the missing end drawn from the germline J gene. This rearrangement joins TRBV18 to TRBJ2-7; TRBD1 aligns across 9 bases. CDR1 is KGHSH, CDR2 LQKENI, per germline. V lost 0 bases to trimming and J lost 6 bases; unmatched junction nucleotides: 9. The CDR3 totals 16 residues. The CDR3 bases that were read are TGTGCCAGCTCACCACCTCAGCCGGGACAGGGACTCGAG. It specifies CASSPPQPGQGLE. The full CDR3 is CASSPPQPGQGLEQYF.

Notes on this clone: The CDR3 extends 3 residues past the end of the read, so its final part is completed from the germline J gene. The rearrangement uses TRBV10-3 and TRBJ2-3, with 14 bases identical to TRBD2. The CDR3 spans 16 residues. CDR1 is ENHRY, CDR2 SYGVKD, per germline. CDR3 DNA, as far as it was read: TGTGCCATCAGTGTGGGGGGACTAGCGGGGGCAAGCTCG. Amino acids: CAISVGGLAGASS. The CDR3 as a whole reads CAISVGGLAGASSQYF.

With regard to this clone: The DNA ends 3 residues before the CDR3 does, and the rest of the CDR3 is filled in from the germline J gene. The chain uses TRBV7-8 and TRBJ2-1, with a tentative D call TRBD1 (6 bases). Trimming pared 0 bases from V and 2 bases from J, leaving 11 bases between. Germline V gene lookup returns CDR1 SGHVS and CDR2 FQNEAQ. The CDR3 consists of 16 residues. The CDR3 spells CASSLAGASTYNEQFF. The DNA read from the CDR3 is TGTGCCAGCAGCTTAGCGGGGGCCAGCACCTACAATGAG. The whole variable domain, remainder taken from reference TRBV7-8 and TRBJ2-1, is GAGVSQSPRYKVAKRGQDVALRCDPISGHVSLFWYQQALGQGPEFLTYFQNEAQLDKSGLPSDRFFAERPEGSVSTLKIQRTQQEDSAVYLCASSLAGASTYNEQFFGPGTRLTVL.

Comments on this clone: Sequencing ends 3 residues short of the CDR3 end; the germline J gene provides the rest. The genes are TRBV7-6 and TRBJ1-2; 10 nucleotides match TRBD1. CDR1 and CDR2 (germline): SGHVS, FNYEAQ. The CDR3 loop spans 14 amino acids. CDR3 sequence reads: CASSPRDRGSDYTF. The DNA read from the CDR3 is TGTGCCAGCAGCCCAAGGGACAGGGGAAGCGAC.

About this clone: Germline and junction disagree at one end, which may indicate a read error. The read terminates 3 residues ahead of where the CDR3 ends, so the germline J gene completes it. V usage is TRBV7-9 and J usage is TRBJ1-2; perhaps TRBD1 as D (5 bases). The CDR3 covers 13 residues. In germline, CDR1 is SEHNR, CDR2 FQNEAQ (reference sequence). The CDR3 DNA, read in part, is TGTGCCAAGGGACTAGCGGGTTCTAATGGG. It specifies CAKGLAGSNG. The whole CDR3 protein is CAKGLAGSNGYTF. The variable domain in full, with the rest retrieved from reference TRBV7-9 and TRBJ1-2, is DTGVSQNPRHKITKRGQNVTFRCDPISEHNRLYWYRQTLGQGPEFLTYFQNEAQLEKSRLLSDRFSAERPKGSFSTLEIQRTEQGDSAMYLCAKGLAGSNGYTFGSGTRLTVV.

This clone is labeled medium-sized based on frequency. The CDR3 end is not reached by the read, which stops 3 residues before it; the germline J gene fills it in. The genes are TRBV13 and TRBJ2-6; 11 nucleotides align to TRBD1. The CDR3 loop spans 20 amino acids. Per germline, CDR1 PRHDT and CDR2 FYEKMQ (reference sequence). J was trimmed by 3 bases and V by 4 bases; bases with no gene match: 14. CDR3 DNA (partial): TGTGCCAGCAGCTCCCGATACACCGGACAGGGGGCACGTGGGGCCAACGTC. Translation: CASSSRYTGQGARGANV. The entire CDR3 protein reads CASSSRYTGQGARGANVLTF.

Regarding this clone: From the germline J gene comes the end of the CDR3, since the read stops 3 residues before it. The chain joins TRBV9 to TRBJ2-3, with D possibly being TRBD2 (6 bases). V lost 3 bases, J lost 3 bases, and 20 bases lay in between. The length of the CDR3 is 17 residues. The V gene's germline CDR1 is SGDLS and CDR2 YYNGEE. The sequenced part of the CDR3 DNA is TGTGCCAGCAGCGCCCAGGATCCGGGACGGGGGACAGATACG. This gives the protein CASSAQDPGRGTDT. The CDR3 in its entirety is CASSAQDPGRGTDTQYF.

Concerning this clone itself: Read data end 3 residues before the CDR3 end; the end is taken from the germline J gene. This chain connects TRBV23-1 to TRBJ2-3, with 8 bases matching TRBD1. TRBV23-1 is filed as an ORF, its function uncertain. Germline trimming cut 2 bases from V and 4 bases from J; bases unmatched to any gene: 8. The CDR3 extends over 16 amino acids. CDR3 protein: CASSQRDRCYADTQYF. CDR3 DNA (partial): TGCGCCAGCAGTCAAAGGGACAGGTGTTATGCAGATACG.

Remarks on this clone: The read comes to an end 3 residues before the CDR3 does, leaving the germline J gene to fill in the end. The chain uses TRBV6-4 and TRBJ2-7; D unclear. V lost 4 bases and J lost 2, with 9 bases in between. The germline V gene has CDR1 MRHNA and CDR2 SNTAGT. This CDR3 has 13 residues. CDR3 region: CASSAATPYEQYF. Partial CDR3 DNA: TGTGCCAGCAGTGCGGCGACACCCTACGAG.

In the case of this clone: The read ends 3 residues early relative to the CDR3; the germline J gene fills the gap. The V call is TRBV7-9, the J call TRBJ2-4; 7 bases align to TRBD1. Germline assignment: CDR1 SEHNR and CDR2 FQNEAQ (reference sequence). This CDR3 spans 12 amino acids. CDR3 bases read: TGTGCCAGCAGGACAGGGTCGGAGACT. It codes for CASRTGSET. The complete CDR3 protein is CASRTGSETQYF.

Comment on this clone: Read coverage stops 3 residues before the CDR3 terminus; the germline J gene supplies the remainder. The chain combines TRBV5-6 with TRBJ1-6; TRBD1 matches 8 bases. In germline, CDR1 is SGHDT, CDR2 YYEEEE. The CDR3 is 13 residues long. V shed 4 bases, J shed 9 bases, and the junction held 3 bases outside the gene matches. The CDR3 protein is CASSATGGSPLHF. The DNA read from the CDR3 is TGTGCCAGCAGCGCTACAGGGGGTTCACCC. The full variable domain, its missing parts supplied by reference TRBV5-6 and TRBJ1-6, is DAGVTQSPTHLIKTRGQQVTLRCSPKSGHDTVSWYQQALGQGPQFIFQYYEEEERQRGNFPDRFSGHQFPNYSSELNVNALLLGDSALYLCASSATGGSPLHFGNGTRLTVT.

This clone is medium-sized by frequency. The CDR3 is cut off 3 residues early in the read; its end comes from the germline J gene. This chain uses TRBV19 with TRBJ1-5; possibly TRBD1 for D (5 bases). The germline V gene has CDR1 LNHDA and CDR2 SQIVND (reference sequence). V shed 7 bases and J shed 4 bases, with 17 bases lying between them. This CDR3 comprises 15 residues. The DNA read from the CDR3 is TGTGCCAGTACCAATGTGGGGACTCCTAATCAGCCC. Protein: CASTNVGTPNQP. The complete CDR3 protein is CASTNVGTPNQPQHF.

Notes on this clone: The read ends 3 residues before the CDR3 terminus; that terminus is restored from the germline J gene. J is TRBJ2-7 and V is TRBV6-9; 14 bases are shared with TRBD2. Losses at the gene ends were 3 bases for V and 5 bases for J; bases not matched to a gene: 15. The germline V gene has CDR1 MNHGY and CDR2 SVAAGI. This CDR3 is 19 amino acids long. The DNA read from the CDR3 is TGTGCCAGCAGTTACGGACTAGCGGGGGGAGAGGGGATAAAGGACGAG. Amino acids: CASSYGLAGGEGIKDE. The CDR3 in full is CASSYGLAGGEGIKDEQYF.

As to this clone: The CDR3 end lies 3 residues beyond the end of the read and is filled in from the germline J gene. V and J are TRBV20-1 and TRBJ2-3; TRBD2 might be the D (6 bases). The CDR3 runs 15 residues. Germline CDR1 reads DFQATT; CDR2 reads SNEGSKA (reference sequence). Trimming cost V 5 bases and J 0 bases, with 15 bases left between them. CDR3 DNA (partial): TGCAGTGCTCCGGAGGGCTTTCCGAGCACAGATACG. Translation: CSAPEGFPSTDT. The complete CDR3 sequence is CSAPEGFPSTDTQYF.